Each of the 8 T cell receptor beta chains below was sequenced from the same sample in a study of cytomegalovirus exposure and HLA in healthy donors. The PCR contained 60 Vbeta and 13 Jbeta primers. Method: immunoSEQ multiplex PCR; TCRdb's copy keeps in-frame clones and lacks some. This sample has over 150,000 clones; more than 75% occur once, and the top ten carry roughly 5.9%. Source material: PBMCs. Receptors originate from a woman aged 40 to 49 in good health and CMV-seropositive.

This rearrangement joins TRBV11-2 to TRBJ1-2; D might be TRBD1 (5 bases). V lost 5 bases to trimming and J lost 4 bases, with 17 bases between them. The CDR3 consists of 15 residues. Germline V gene sequence: CDR1 SGHAT, CDR2 FQNNGV. The CDR3 loop is CASSLGGDGGYGYTF. CDR3 coding DNA: TGTGCCAGCAGCCTGGGAGGGGATGGGGGCTATGGCTACACCTTC.

This chain uses TRBV30 with TRBJ1-1; 10 nucleotides align to TRBD1. This CDR3 is 14 amino acids long. The germline gives CDR1 GTSNPN, CDR2 SVGIG (reference sequence). Unmatched junction bases numbered 6, after V lost 2 bases and J lost 6 bases. CDR3 residues: CAWSSTGGIAEAFF. The DNA of the CDR3 is TGTGCCTGGAGTTCGACAGGGGGCATTGCTGAAGCTTTCTTT.

V gene TRBV11-2 combines with J gene TRBJ2-1, with 7 bases aligning to TRBD2. The CDR3 runs 16 residues. CDR1 and CDR2 from the germline V gene are SGHAT and FQNNGV. V lost 1 base to trimming and J lost 2 bases; unmatched junction nucleotides: 5. Written as DNA, the CDR3 is TGTGCCAGCAGCTTAGGGGGGAGGGCCACCTACAATGAGCAGTTCTTC. It codes for CASSLGGRATYNEQFF. The full variable domain, rest sourced from reference TRBV11-2 and TRBJ2-1, is EAGVAQSPRYKIIEKRQSVAFWCNPISGHATLYWYQQILGQGPKLLIQFQNNGVVDDSQLPKDRFSAERLKGVDSTLKIQPAKLEDSAVYLCASSLGGRATYNEQFFGPGTRLTVL.

The chain couples TRBV9 to TRBJ2-7; D perhaps matches TRBD1 (5 bases). Between the trimmed V and J ends, which lost 0 bases and 3 bases, there was a span of 13 bases. The CDR3 is made up of 15 amino acids. Germline V CDR1 and CDR2: SGDLS, YYNGEE. The CDR3 DNA is TGTGCCAGCAGCGTAGGACAGCAAGCCCTCTACGAGCAGTACTTC. Translating gives CASSVGQQALYEQYF.

The rearrangement links TRBV19 to TRBJ2-7; 7 bases agree with TRBD2. This CDR3 has 15 residues. V lost 4 bases and J lost 0; bases outside the gene matches: 6. The germline V gene encodes CDR1 LNHDA and CDR2 SQIVND (reference sequence). The CDR3 DNA reads TGTGCCAGTAGTAATCCCGGGACTAACTCCTACGAGCAGTACTTC. Protein product: CASSNPGTNSYEQYF.

V and J are TRBV4-2 and TRBJ2-1, with 9 bases lining up with TRBD2. The CDR3 covers 17 residues. Unmatched junction bases numbered 10, after V lost 2 bases and J lost 5 bases. Germline-derived CDR1 and CDR2 are LGHNA and YNFKEQ. CDR3 sequence: CASSQRSGGRADNEQFF. The CDR3 DNA sequence: TGTGCCAGCAGCCAAAGGTCCGGCGGGAGGGCGGACAATGAGCAGTTCTTC.

The chain combines TRBV6-1 with TRBJ2-5, with TRBD2 matching 11 bases. The germline gives CDR1 MNHNS, CDR2 SASEGT. Trimming at V came to 2 bases and at J to 4 bases, leaving 9 bases not matched to a gene. The CDR3 sequence is 17 residues long. CDR3: CASSERLAGGRGETQYF. The DNA for the CDR3 is TGTGCCAGCAGTGAAAGGTTAGCGGGAGGGCGTGGAGAGACCCAGTACTTC.

V and J are TRBV10-2 and TRBJ2-7; 11 bases are shared with TRBD1. The germline gives CDR1 WSHSY, CDR2 SAAADI. The J segment lost 3 bases and the V segment lost 5 bases, leaving 12 bases of the junction unmatched. There are 17 residues in the CDR3. The CDR3 loop is CASSYVRPGTGGYEQYF. Written as DNA, the CDR3 is TGCGCCAGCAGTTACGTGCGCCCCGGGACAGGGGGCTACGAGCAGTACTTC.